This T cell receptor (beta chain) is drawn from a study of shared clonotypes between healthy human individuals. Study information: The composition of the donors was two women and a few men aged 18 to 49.

Loaded into unsorted PBMC replicate PCRs was 300 ng DNA, 25,000 to 30,000 T cell genomes. Here immunoSEQ multiplex PCR was the method, and the copy in TCRdb shows in-frame clones only, minus some. In the table there are more than 400,000 clones, roughly 80% of which are singletons. There are 15 residues in the CDR3. Trimming took 4 bases from V and 8 from J, leaving 20 bases between them. From germline, CDR1 is MGHRA and CDR2 YSYEKL. The chain joins TRBV4-1 to TRBJ2-5; D possibly corresponds to TRBD2 (6 bases). Sequenced: PBMCs. This sequence originates from a woman aged 40 to 50 in good health. Some clones in this sample may be carry-over from other donors' samples. The DNA for the CDR3 is TGCGCCAGCAGCCCGTACACTTCCGGGAGAGTCACCCAGTACTTC. Translation: CASSPYTSGRVTQYF.